Given below is one T cell receptor (beta chain) in context. Primers for the PCR totalled 60 Vbeta and 13 Jbeta. TCRdb keeps only in-frame clones here, not all; method: immunoSEQ multiplex PCR. The table lists approximately 150,000 clones, approximately 71% of them singletons. The entry originates in a study of cytomegalovirus exposure and HLA in healthy donors. CDR1 SGHTA and CDR2 FQGNSA come from the germline V gene. V dropped 1 base and J dropped 6; count of bases not matched to a gene: 8. The CDR3 sequence is 16 residues long. The specimen sequenced was PBMCs. This chain uses TRBV7-2 with TRBJ1-2; 10 nucleotides line up with TRBD1. This clonotype originated in a man under 40 in good health and CMV-seropositive. Written as DNA, the CDR3 is TGTGCCAGCAGCTTAGGGAATCCGGGACAGGGGCATGGCTACACCTTC. The encoded protein is CASSLGNPGQGHGYTF.